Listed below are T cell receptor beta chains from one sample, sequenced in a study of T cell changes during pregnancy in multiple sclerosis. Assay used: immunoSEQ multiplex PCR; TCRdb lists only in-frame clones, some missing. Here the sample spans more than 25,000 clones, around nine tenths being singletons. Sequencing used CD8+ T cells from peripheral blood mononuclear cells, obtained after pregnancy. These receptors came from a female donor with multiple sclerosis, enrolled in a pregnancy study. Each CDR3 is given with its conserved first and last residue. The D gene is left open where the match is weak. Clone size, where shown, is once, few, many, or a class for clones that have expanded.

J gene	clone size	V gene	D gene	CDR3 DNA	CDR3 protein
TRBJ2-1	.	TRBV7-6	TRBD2	TGTGCCAGCAGCCCCGGACTAGCGGGGACGGAGCAGTTCTTC	CASSPGLAGTEQFF
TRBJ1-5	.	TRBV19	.	TGTGCCAGTAGTAACCTACCGCCAGACAGAAGCAATCAGCCCCAGCATTTT	CASSNLPPDRSNQPQHF
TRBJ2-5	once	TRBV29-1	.	TGCAGCGTTGAACCGCTCTCGGAGCTAGCTGAGACCCAGTACTTC	CSVEPLSELAETQYF
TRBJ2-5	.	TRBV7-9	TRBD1	TGTGCCAGCAGCCCACCGGGACAGGAAAAAGAGACCCAGTACTTC	CASSPPGQEKETQYF
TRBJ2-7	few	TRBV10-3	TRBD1	TGTGCCATCAGTGAGTCTGGGGACAGGGTTGAGCAGTACTTC	CAISESGDRVEQYF
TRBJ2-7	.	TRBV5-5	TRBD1	TGTGCCAGCAGCCCCTCCGTACCGGGACAGGGGTTTTACGAGCAGTACTTC	CASSPSVPGQGFYEQYF
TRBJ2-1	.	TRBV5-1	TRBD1	TGCGCCAGCAGCGGGGGACAGTCCGATAATGAGCAGTTCTTC	CASSGGQSDNEQFF
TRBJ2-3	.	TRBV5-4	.	TGTGCCAGCAGCTTGGGGGGGCCAGGCACAGATACGCAGTATTTT	CASSLGGPGTDTQYF
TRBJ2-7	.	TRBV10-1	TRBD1	TGCGCCAGCAGAGTCCGGGACAGGGGCTACGAGCAGTACTTC	CASRVRDRGYEQYF
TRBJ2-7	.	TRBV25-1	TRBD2	TGTGCCAGCAGTGAATCCGGGACTAGCGGGGGCCGAGAGCAGTACTTC	CASSESGTSGGREQYF
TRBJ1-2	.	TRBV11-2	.	TGTGCCAGCAGCTTAGAGGCAGGATCTAACTATGGCTACACCTTC	CASSLEAGSNYGYTF
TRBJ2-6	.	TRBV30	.	TGTGCCTGGGGTCTTGCAGGGTCTGGGGCCAACGTCCTGACTTTC	CAWGLAGSGANVLTF
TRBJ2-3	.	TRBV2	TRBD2	TGTGCCAGCCGAGCGGGACCCTCAGATACGCAGTATTTT	CASRAGPSDTQYF
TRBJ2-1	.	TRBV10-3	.	TGTGCCATCGGGTTTGGGACTCAGTACAATGAGCAGTTCTTC	CAIGFGTQYNEQFF
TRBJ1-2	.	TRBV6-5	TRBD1	TGTGCCAGCAGTTCTTGGACAGGGAAGGGAGGTGAGGGCTACACCTTC	CASSSWTGKGGEGYTF
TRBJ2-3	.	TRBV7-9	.	TGTGCCAGCAGGGGAGAATGGCCTAGAGCGGGTACAAGCACAGATACGCAGTATTTT	CASRGEWPRAGTSTDTQYF
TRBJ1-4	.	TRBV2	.	TGTGCCAGCAGTGAGGGGTGGACGGGGAATGAAAAACTGTTTTTT	CASSEGWTGNEKLFF
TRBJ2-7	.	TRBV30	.	TGTGCCTGGAGTCCGATACCGTGGGCGGGGCAGTACTTC	CAWSPIPWAGQYF
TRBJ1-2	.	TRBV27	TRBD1	TGTGCCAGCAGTCGGGTATTTCTAGGGACAGGGCAAGGCTACACCTTC	CASSRVFLGTGQGYTF
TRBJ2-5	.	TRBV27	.	TGTGCCAGCAGTTTATTTATCGGAGAGACCCAGTACTTC	CASSLFIGETQYF
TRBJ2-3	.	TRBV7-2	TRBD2	TGTGCCAGCAGCTCACTAGCGGGAATCACAGATACGCAGTATTTT	CASSSLAGITDTQYF
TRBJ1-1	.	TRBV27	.	TGTGCCAGCAGTTTATCAGGAGGGATGAGCACTGAAGCTTTCTTT	CASSLSGGMSTEAFF
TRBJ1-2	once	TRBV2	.	TGTGCCAGCAGACAGGGCCTCTATGGCTACACCTTC	CASRQGLYGYTF
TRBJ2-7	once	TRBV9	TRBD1	TGTGCCAGCAGCTTCCGGGACAGCCACTACGAGCAGTACTTC	CASSFRDSHYEQYF
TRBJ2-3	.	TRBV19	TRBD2	TGTGCCAGCACCTCTCTAGCGGCAGAACACGATACGCAGTATTTT	CASTSLAAEHDTQYF
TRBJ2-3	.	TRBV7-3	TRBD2	TGTGCCAGCAGCGATAGCGGGACCGGCACAGATACGCAGTATTTT	CASSDSGTGTDTQYF
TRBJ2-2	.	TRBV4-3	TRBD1	TGCGCCAGCAGCCAAGTCAGGGGGCAGGGAACCGGGGAGCTGTTTTTT	CASSQVRGQGTGELFF
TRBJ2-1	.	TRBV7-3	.	TGTGCCAGCAGCCCCCAGGGTCGGGCTGAGCAGTTCTTC	CASSPQGRAEQFF
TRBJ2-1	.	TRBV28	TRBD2	TGTGCCAGCACGGTACTAGCGGGAAGGAATGAGCAGTTCTTC	CASTVLAGRNEQFF
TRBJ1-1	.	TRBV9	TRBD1	TGTGCCAGCAGCGTAGGACAGGGCTGGAACACTGAAGCTTTCTTT	CASSVGQGWNTEAFF
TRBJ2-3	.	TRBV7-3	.	TGTGCCAGCACCGACGGGATAGGTACGCAGTATTTT	CASTDGIGTQYF
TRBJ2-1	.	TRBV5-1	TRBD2	TGCGCCAGCAGCGTCTTAGCGGGAGGGCCTGGTGAGCAGTTCTTC	CASSVLAGGPGEQFF
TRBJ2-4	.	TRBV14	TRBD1	TGTGCCAGCAGCCAAGATCCGTTAGGGACAGGGGGCTTCGACGTAACCAAAAACATTCAGTACTTC	CASSQDPLGTGGFDVTKNIQYF
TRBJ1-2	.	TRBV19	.	TGTGCCAGTTCGTCAGGGGAGATCTATGGCTACACCTTC	CASSSGEIYGYTF
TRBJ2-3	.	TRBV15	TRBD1	TGTGCCACCAGCAGAGGTCAGGGGGCGAGCACAGATACGCAGTATTTT	CATSRGQGASTDTQYF
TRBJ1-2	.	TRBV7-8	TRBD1	TGTGCCAGCCTGGGGGGGACAGGGGACGTCTACACCTTC	CASLGGTGDVYTF
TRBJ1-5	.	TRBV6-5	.	TGTGCCAGCAGCCTACTTAGCAATCAGCCCCAGCATTTT	CASSLLSNQPQHF
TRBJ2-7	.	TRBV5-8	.	TGTGCCAGCAGCAAAAACAGGGTTCCCCCCCACGAGCAGTACTTC	CASSKNRVPPHEQYF
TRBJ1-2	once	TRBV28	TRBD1	TGTGCCAGCAGTGTGACAGGGGGCGCCCCCTACACCTTC	CASSVTGGAPYTF
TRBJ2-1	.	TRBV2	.	TGTGCCAGCAGTGATGGGCTAGCCGTGTACAATGAGCAGTTCTTC	CASSDGLAVYNEQFF
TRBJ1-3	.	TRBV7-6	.	TGTGCCAGCAGCCCACGGGGGGGGGAGAACACCATATATTTT	CASSPRGGENTIYF
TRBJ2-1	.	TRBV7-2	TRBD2	TGTGCCAGCAGTCCCACCGGCGGGAGGAAAGATGAGCAGTTCTTC	CASSPTGGRKDEQFF
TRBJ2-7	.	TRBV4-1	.	TGCGCCAGCAGCCCGGGACACTCCTCGACCTACGAGCAGTACTTC	CASSPGHSSTYEQYF
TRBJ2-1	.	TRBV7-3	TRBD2	TGTGCCAGCAGCTTGGGACTAGCGGACAATGAGCAGTTCTTC	CASSLGLADNEQFF
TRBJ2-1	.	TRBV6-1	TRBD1	TGTGCCAGCAGGGGACAGGGTAGGGGCAATGAGCAGTTCTTC	CASRGQGRGNEQFF
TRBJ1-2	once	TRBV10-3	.	TGTGCCATCAGTGAGTCGCCCGGGGGTGCCTATGGCTACACCTTC	CAISESPGGAYGYTF
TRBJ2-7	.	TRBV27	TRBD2	TGTGATGAGAATAGCGGGTTTGACTCCTACGAGCAGTACTTC	CDENSGFDSYEQYF
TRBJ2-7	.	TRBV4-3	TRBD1	TGCGCCAGCAGCCAAGATTGGGACAGCTCCTACGAGCAGTACTTC	CASSQDWDSSYEQYF
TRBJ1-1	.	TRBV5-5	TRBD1	TGTGCCAGCAGCACCCCGGGACAGGGGTCTCCTTTCTTT	CASSTPGQGSPFF
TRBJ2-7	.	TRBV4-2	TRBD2	TGTGCCAGCAGTTCTACTAGCGGGAGTTCGTACGAGCAGTACTTC	CASSSTSGSSYEQYF
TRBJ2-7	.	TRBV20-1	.	TGCAGTGCTAGATTAGACAGGGAGCAGTACTTC	CSARLDREQYF